This TCR beta chain appears in the sequencing data of a study of T cell responses to AZD1222 COVID-19 vaccine. This CDR3 spans 16 amino acids. In germline, CDR1 is MNHNY, CDR2 SVGAGI (reference sequence). V lost 6 bases, J lost 3 bases, and 9 bases stayed unmatched. Sequenced by immunoSEQ multiplex PCR; TCRdb stores in-frame clones only, minus some. The sample includes around 150,000 clones, about 90% of them seen just once. Note on this clone: Its target is unknown.

Study outcomes and limitations: Repertoires in all cases were sampled only once the peak T cell response had passed. The donor group comprised mostly white British people and more females; the analysis possibly underestimated clonal diversity. After two AZD1222 doses, spike-specific TCR breadth and depth rose versus day 0.

J is TRBJ1-5 and V is TRBV6-6, with 9 nucleotides matching TRBD1. The sequenced sample was peripheral blood, obtained on day 0 of AZD1222 vaccination. The receptor comes from an adult in good health. Here the CDR3 DNA reads TGTGCCAGCAGGATCGACAGGGGGAGAACCAATCAGCCCCAGCATTTT. Its translation is CASRIDRGRTNQPQHF.